The clone carrying this T cell receptor (beta chain) appeared once. These data originate in a study of blood T cell repertoires in COVID-19. About the study: PBMCs, B-cell-depleted T cells, or T cells were the source of the cDNA or gDNA that made up the material.

The CDR3 is 13 residues long. V dropped 0 bases and J dropped 2 bases, with 6 bases sitting between them. Germline loops: CDR1 SGHNT, CDR2 YYREEE (reference sequence). The protocol was immunoSEQ multiplex PCR, while the TCRdb copy is restricted to in-frame clones and leaves out a portion. The sample has about 350,000 clones, around 88% seen once. The J gene is TRBJ2-7, the V gene TRBV5-4; D is unresolved. This sequence was found in a woman aged 60-75 years with COVID-19, enrolled during active disease. The sequencing input was peripheral blood. CDR3 region: CASSLDSPYEQYF. The CDR3 DNA reads TGTGCCAGCAGCTTGGACAGTCCCTACGAGCAGTACTTC.